A selection of T cell receptor beta chains follows, all from one sample in a study of beta chain features in type 1 diabetes. The assay was immunoSEQ multiplex PCR, and TCRdb's table has in-frame clones only and misses some. Found here are under 300,000 clones, around 21% of them singletons; the top ten hold 0.025% to 0.035%. Sequenced material: naive CD4+ T cells from blood. The receptor source for this set is a woman aged 40 to 50 with type 1 diabetes. Each CDR3 is given with its conserved first and last residue. Each record gives: clone size, J gene, V gene, D gene, CDR3 protein, CDR3 DNA. The D gene is left open where the match is weak. Clone sizes are given selectively: once, few, many, or a class where the clone is expanded.

clone_size: few
j_call: TRBJ1-2
v_call: TRBV30
d_call: .
cdr3_aa: CAFPSEGQGPYYGYTF
cdr3_nt: TGTGCCTTTCCATCCGAGGGGCAGGGGCCCTACTATGGCTACACCTTC

clone_size: .
j_call: TRBJ2-1
v_call: TRBV9
d_call: .
cdr3_aa: CASSVGVGGRYEQFF
cdr3_nt: TGTGCCAGCAGCGTAGGAGTGGGAGGAAGGTATGAGCAGTTCTTC

clone_size: .
j_call: TRBJ2-5
v_call: TRBV5-6
d_call: .
cdr3_aa: CASSLGRAGTQYF
cdr3_nt: TGTGCCAGCAGCTTGGGGCGGGCAGGGACCCAGTACTTC

clone_size: few
j_call: TRBJ2-3
v_call: TRBV28
d_call: TRBD2
cdr3_aa: CASSLPGLAGVADTQYF
cdr3_nt: TGTGCCAGCAGTTTGCCGGGACTAGCGGGGGTGGCAGATACGCAGTATTTT

clone_size: .
j_call: TRBJ2-1
v_call: TRBV5-6
d_call: TRBD1
cdr3_aa: CASSLGADRVDNEQFF
cdr3_nt: TGTGCCAGCAGCCTGGGGGCGGACAGGGTGGACAATGAGCAGTTCTTC

clone_size: few
j_call: TRBJ2-5
v_call: TRBV7-2
d_call: .
cdr3_aa: CASSLIWASQETQYF
cdr3_nt: TGTGCCAGCAGCTTAATTTGGGCCAGTCAAGAGACCCAGTACTTC

clone_size: .
j_call: TRBJ2-4
v_call: TRBV5-1
d_call: TRBD2
cdr3_aa: CASSPPESGRANIQYF
cdr3_nt: TGCGCCAGCAGCCCGCCAGAAAGCGGGAGGGCCAACATTCAGTACTTC

clone_size: few
j_call: TRBJ1-5
v_call: TRBV9
d_call: .
cdr3_aa: CASSPEGGTGQPQHF
cdr3_nt: TGTGCCAGCAGCCCAGAGGGGGGGACGGGTCAGCCCCAGCATTTT

clone_size: .
j_call: TRBJ2-7
v_call: TRBV11-2
d_call: .
cdr3_aa: CASTSLVAGGTSYEQYF
cdr3_nt: TGTGCCAGCACCTCGCTAGTGGCAGGGGGGACCTCCTACGAGCAGTACTTC

clone_size: .
j_call: TRBJ1-1
v_call: TRBV30
d_call: .
cdr3_aa: CASSGSGAQAFF
cdr3_nt: TGTGCCAGCTCGGGGTCGGGAGCCCAAGCTTTCTTT

clone_size: few
j_call: TRBJ2-7
v_call: TRBV5-4
d_call: TRBD1
cdr3_aa: CASSLGTGTYEQYF
cdr3_nt: TGTGCCAGCAGCTTGGGGACAGGGACCTACGAGCAGTACTTC

clone_size: .
j_call: TRBJ2-5
v_call: TRBV28
d_call: TRBD1
cdr3_aa: CASNTGGRETQYF
cdr3_nt: TGTGCCAGCAACACAGGGGGCCGGGAGACCCAGTACTTC

clone_size: few
j_call: TRBJ2-1
v_call: TRBV9
d_call: TRBD2
cdr3_aa: CASSPHLREGNEQFF
cdr3_nt: TGTGCCAGCAGCCCCCACCTTCGGGAGGGCAATGAGCAGTTCTTC

clone_size: .
j_call: TRBJ1-5
v_call: TRBV29-1
d_call: TRBD1
cdr3_aa: CSVALSGTGGDPQHF
cdr3_nt: TGCAGCGTCGCGCTGTCCGGGACAGGGGGAGATCCCCAGCATTTT

clone_size: .
j_call: TRBJ1-1
v_call: TRBV7-9
d_call: .
cdr3_aa: CASSLDQNEAFF
cdr3_nt: TGTGCCAGCAGCTTAGATCAGAATGAAGCTTTCTTT

clone_size: few
j_call: TRBJ2-1
v_call: TRBV14
d_call: .
cdr3_aa: CASSQLGFFDEQFF
cdr3_nt: TGTGCCAGCAGCCAGTTGGGCTTCTTCGATGAGCAGTTCTTC

clone_size: .
j_call: TRBJ2-1
v_call: TRBV5-4
d_call: TRBD2
cdr3_aa: CASSLGPGLAGFNEQFF
cdr3_nt: TGTGCCAGCAGCCTAGGTCCAGGATTAGCGGGATTCAATGAGCAGTTCTTC

clone_size: .
j_call: TRBJ1-2
v_call: TRBV11-2
d_call: .
cdr3_aa: CASSLGRDYGYTF
cdr3_nt: TGTGCCAGCAGCTTAGGCAGGGACTATGGCTACACCTTC

clone_size: .
j_call: TRBJ2-1
v_call: TRBV27
d_call: TRBD2
cdr3_aa: CASSLLTSGNNEQFF
cdr3_nt: TGTGCCAGCAGTTTATTAACTAGCGGTAACAATGAGCAGTTCTTC

clone_size: .
j_call: TRBJ2-1
v_call: TRBV5-1
d_call: TRBD2
cdr3_aa: CASSLDASGTEQFF
cdr3_nt: TGCGCCAGCAGCTTGGACGCTAGCGGGACTGAGCAGTTCTTC

clone_size: .
j_call: TRBJ2-7
v_call: TRBV4-3
d_call: TRBD2
cdr3_aa: CASSQEQSLAEISYEQYF
cdr3_nt: TGCGCCAGCAGCCAAGAGCAATCTCTAGCGGAGATCTCCTACGAGCAGTACTTC

clone_size: .
j_call: TRBJ2-3
v_call: TRBV11-2
d_call: TRBD2
cdr3_aa: CASSLDLAVLSTDTQYF
cdr3_nt: TGTGCCAGCAGCTTAGATCTAGCGGTACTAAGCACAGATACGCAGTATTTT

clone_size: .
j_call: TRBJ2-1
v_call: TRBV9
d_call: .
cdr3_aa: CASSVRRAGEQFF
cdr3_nt: TGTGCCAGCAGCGTACGGAGGGCCGGGGAGCAGTTCTTC

clone_size: .
j_call: TRBJ2-5
v_call: TRBV30
d_call: .
cdr3_aa: CAWSGLAGETQYF
cdr3_nt: TGTGCCTGGAGTGGTCTAGCTGGGGAGACCCAGTACTTC

clone_size: once
j_call: TRBJ2-3
v_call: TRBV28
d_call: .
cdr3_aa: CASSLVQSLDTQYF
cdr3_nt: TGTGCCAGCAGTTTAGTTCAGTCTTTAGATACGCAGTATTTT

clone_size: few
j_call: TRBJ2-5
v_call: TRBV9
d_call: TRBD1
cdr3_aa: CASSPGQRETQYF
cdr3_nt: TGTGCCAGCAGCCCGGGACAGCGAGAGACCCAGTACTTC

clone_size: .
j_call: TRBJ2-6
v_call: TRBV4-3
d_call: .
cdr3_aa: CASSQRFRGSGANVLTF
cdr3_nt: TGCGCCAGCAGCCAAAGGTTCAGGGGCTCTGGGGCCAACGTCCTGACTTTC

clone_size: .
j_call: TRBJ2-1
v_call: TRBV18
d_call: TRBD1
cdr3_aa: CASSPGQDNEQFF
cdr3_nt: TGTGCCAGCTCACCCGGACAGGACAATGAGCAGTTCTTC

clone_size: .
j_call: TRBJ1-2
v_call: TRBV19
d_call: TRBD1
cdr3_aa: CASSMVDRGSGYTF
cdr3_nt: TGTGCCAGTAGTATGGTCGACAGGGGAAGTGGCTACACCTTC

clone_size: few
j_call: TRBJ2-5
v_call: TRBV30
d_call: .
cdr3_aa: CAWSTGRWKTQYF
cdr3_nt: TGTGCCTGGAGTACGGGAAGGTGGAAGACCCAGTACTTC

clone_size: .
j_call: TRBJ1-4
v_call: TRBV18
d_call: .
cdr3_aa: CASSPRGGDEKLFF
cdr3_nt: TGTGCCAGCTCACCACGCGGGGGGGATGAAAAACTGTTTTTT

clone_size: .
j_call: TRBJ1-5
v_call: TRBV30
d_call: TRBD1
cdr3_aa: CAWSHLGTAGGYSNQPQHF
cdr3_nt: TGTGCCTGGAGTCATTTGGGGACGGCAGGGGGTTATAGCAATCAGCCCCAGCATTTT

clone_size: few
j_call: TRBJ2-3
v_call: TRBV27
d_call: .
cdr3_aa: CASSLSGGRPGDTQYF
cdr3_nt: TGTGCCAGCAGTTTATCGGGGGGTCGCCCCGGGGATACGCAGTATTTT

clone_size: .
j_call: TRBJ1-1
v_call: TRBV7-2
d_call: TRBD1
cdr3_aa: CASSIRQGALNTEAFF
cdr3_nt: TGTGCCAGCAGCATCCGACAGGGGGCCCTGAACACTGAAGCTTTCTTT

clone_size: .
j_call: TRBJ2-5
v_call: TRBV9
d_call: .
cdr3_aa: CASSVDKLETQYF
cdr3_nt: TGTGCCAGCAGCGTAGATAAGCTAGAGACCCAGTACTTC

clone_size: .
j_call: TRBJ1-2
v_call: TRBV28
d_call: TRBD1
cdr3_aa: CASSLIGQGGYTF
cdr3_nt: TGTGCCAGCAGCCTAATCGGACAGGGCGGCTACACCTTC

clone_size: .
j_call: TRBJ2-1
v_call: TRBV5-1
d_call: TRBD1
cdr3_aa: CASRPGTVQNEQFF
cdr3_nt: TGCGCCAGCAGACCTGGGACAGTACAAAATGAGCAGTTCTTC

clone_size: .
j_call: TRBJ1-5
v_call: TRBV19
d_call: .
cdr3_aa: CASSWQGEYSNQPQHF
cdr3_nt: TGTGCCAGTAGCTGGCAGGGCGAGTATAGCAATCAGCCCCAGCATTTT

clone_size: .
j_call: TRBJ1-5
v_call: TRBV28
d_call: TRBD1
cdr3_aa: CASRPPRTGNQPQHF
cdr3_nt: TGTGCCAGCAGGCCCCCTCGGACAGGTAATCAGCCCCAGCATTTT

clone_size: few
j_call: TRBJ2-4
v_call: TRBV5-1
d_call: .
cdr3_aa: CASSPGQPPADIQYF
cdr3_nt: TGCGCCAGCAGCCCAGGACAGCCACCGGCGGACATTCAGTACTTC

clone_size: .
j_call: TRBJ1-1
v_call: TRBV15
d_call: .
cdr3_aa: CATSRDRVNTEAFF
cdr3_nt: TGTGCCACCAGCAGAGATCGGGTTAACACTGAAGCTTTCTTT

clone_size: .
j_call: TRBJ1-1
v_call: TRBV6-6
d_call: .
cdr3_aa: CASRGPTETEAFF
cdr3_nt: TGTGCCAGCAGGGGCCCTACCGAGACTGAAGCTTTCTTT

clone_size: few
j_call: TRBJ1-2
v_call: TRBV7-9
d_call: TRBD1
cdr3_aa: CASSFTGASGYTF
cdr3_nt: TGTGCCAGCAGCTTCACAGGGGCGTCGGGCTACACCTTC

clone_size: .
j_call: TRBJ2-5
v_call: TRBV6-1
d_call: .
cdr3_aa: CASGRFAETQYF
cdr3_nt: TGTGCCTCAGGGCGGTTTGCAGAGACCCAGTACTTC

clone_size: .
j_call: TRBJ2-1
v_call: TRBV29-1
d_call: TRBD1
cdr3_aa: CSVEDRVGQGNNEQFF
cdr3_nt: TGCAGCGTTGAAGATCGGGTAGGACAGGGCAACAATGAGCAGTTCTTC

clone_size: .
j_call: TRBJ2-2
v_call: TRBV30
d_call: .
cdr3_aa: CASRGQSGLGGELFF
cdr3_nt: TGTGCCAGCCGGGGACAATCTGGGTTGGGCGGGGAGCTGTTTTTT

clone_size: .
j_call: TRBJ2-3
v_call: TRBV2
d_call: .
cdr3_aa: CASSELSGTDTQYF
cdr3_nt: TGTGCCAGCAGTGAATTATCCGGCACAGATACGCAGTATTTT

clone_size: .
j_call: TRBJ1-6
v_call: TRBV18
d_call: .
cdr3_aa: CASSPRSSPLHF
cdr3_nt: TGTGCCAGCTCACCTAGGAGTTCACCCCTCCACTTT

clone_size: .
j_call: TRBJ2-2
v_call: TRBV7-3
d_call: TRBD2
cdr3_aa: CASSLAGGRTGELFF
cdr3_nt: TGTGCCAGCAGTTTAGCGGGAGGGAGGACCGGGGAGCTGTTTTTT

clone_size: few
j_call: TRBJ2-6
v_call: TRBV29-1
d_call: .
cdr3_aa: CSVGGQSGANVLTF
cdr3_nt: TGCAGCGTTGGCGGGCAGAGCGGGGCCAACGTCCTGACTTTC

clone_size: few
j_call: TRBJ1-2
v_call: TRBV30
d_call: TRBD1
cdr3_aa: CAWSEDRGYGYTF
cdr3_nt: TGTGCCTGGAGTGAGGACAGGGGATATGGCTACACCTTC

clone_size: .
j_call: TRBJ2-7
v_call: TRBV7-2
d_call: TRBD2
cdr3_aa: CASSQGLAGEQYF
cdr3_nt: TGTGCCAGCAGCCAGGGACTAGCGGGGGAGCAGTACTTC

clone_size: few
j_call: TRBJ2-5
v_call: TRBV2
d_call: TRBD1
cdr3_aa: CASRGTGQETQYF
cdr3_nt: TGTGCCAGCAGGGGGACAGGGCAAGAGACCCAGTACTTC

clone_size: .
j_call: TRBJ2-3
v_call: TRBV5-1
d_call: .
cdr3_aa: CASSPYGDTQYF
cdr3_nt: TGCGCCAGCAGCCCCTATGGAGATACGCAGTATTTT

clone_size: few
j_call: TRBJ1-2
v_call: TRBV6-1
d_call: .
cdr3_aa: CASSADSDYGYTF
cdr3_nt: TGTGCCAGCAGTGCGGACAGCGACTATGGCTACACCTTC